The entry below gives a single T cell receptor beta chain sequence along with its context. The record originates from a study of CD8 T cells in Susac syndrome. The CDR3 spans 15 residues. Trimming took 2 bases from V and 2 from J, leaving 13 bases between them. Germline loops: CDR1 LGHDT, CDR2 YNNKEL (reference sequence). RNA in amounts of about 0.45 to 1 ug was reverse transcribed with random hexamers. Multiplex immunoSEQ PCR targeted 54 Vbeta and 13 Jbeta TCR beta segments. TCRdb re-called the immunoSEQ multiplex PCR reads with MiXCR, one entry per CDR3 protein. Altogether about 200,000 distinct CDR3 sequences are present, 95% being singletons, with the ten largest covering under 0.12%.

The chain employs TRBV3-1 and TRBJ2-7; D may match TRBD1 or TRBD2 (5 bases each). This TCR derives from a human donor in good health. The sample consisted of CD4+ T cells from PBMCs. CDR3 region: CASSQNRDGAYEQYF. The CDR3 coding sequence is TGTGCCAGCAGCCAAAACCGGGACGGCGCCTACGAGCAGTACTTC.